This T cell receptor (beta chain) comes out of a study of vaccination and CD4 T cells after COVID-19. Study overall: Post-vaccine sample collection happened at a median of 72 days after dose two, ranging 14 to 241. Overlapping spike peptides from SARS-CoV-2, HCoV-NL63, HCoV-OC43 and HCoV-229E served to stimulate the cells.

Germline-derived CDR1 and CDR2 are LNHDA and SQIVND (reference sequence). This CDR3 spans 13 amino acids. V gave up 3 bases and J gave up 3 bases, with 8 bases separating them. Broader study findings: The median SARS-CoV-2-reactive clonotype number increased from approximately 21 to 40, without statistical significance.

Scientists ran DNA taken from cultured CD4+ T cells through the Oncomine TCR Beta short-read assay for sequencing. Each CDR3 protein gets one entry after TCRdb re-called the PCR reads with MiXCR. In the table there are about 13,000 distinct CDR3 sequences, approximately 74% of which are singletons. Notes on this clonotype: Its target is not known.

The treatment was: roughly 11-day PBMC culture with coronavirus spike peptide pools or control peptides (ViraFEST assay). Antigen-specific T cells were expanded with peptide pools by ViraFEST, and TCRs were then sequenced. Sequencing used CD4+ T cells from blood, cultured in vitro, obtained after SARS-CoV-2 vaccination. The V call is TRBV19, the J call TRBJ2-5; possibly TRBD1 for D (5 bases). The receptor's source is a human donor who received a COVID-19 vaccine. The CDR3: CASSIGREETQYF. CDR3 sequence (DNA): TGTGCCAGTAGTATTGGCAGGGAAGAGACCCAGTACTTC.